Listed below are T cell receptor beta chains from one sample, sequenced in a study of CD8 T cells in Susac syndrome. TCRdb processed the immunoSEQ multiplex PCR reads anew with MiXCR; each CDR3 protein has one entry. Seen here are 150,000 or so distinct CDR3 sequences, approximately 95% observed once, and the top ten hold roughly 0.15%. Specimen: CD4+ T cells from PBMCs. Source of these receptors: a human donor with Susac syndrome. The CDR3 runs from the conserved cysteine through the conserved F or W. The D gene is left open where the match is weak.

cdr3_nt: TGTGCCAGCAGCGTCGACCGAGGCCTGGGGAGTGGCACCGGGGAGCTGTTTTTT; cdr3_aa: CASSVDRGLGSGTGELFF; v_call: TRBV9; d_call: NA; j_call: TRBJ2-2
cdr3_nt: TGTGCCTGGAGTGTACGACGGGATCCCGGAAACACCATATATTTT; cdr3_aa: CAWSVRRDPGNTIYF; v_call: TRBV30; d_call: NA; j_call: TRBJ1-3
cdr3_nt: TGTGCCAGCAGTTCGGGACTGGGGACTGAAGCTTTCTTT; cdr3_aa: CASSSGLGTEAFF; v_call: TRBV28; d_call: NA; j_call: TRBJ1-1
cdr3_nt: TGCGCCAGCAGCCGACTAGGAGGGTCCGGCGAGCAGTACTTC; cdr3_aa: CASSRLGGSGEQYF; v_call: TRBV4-1; d_call: NA; j_call: TRBJ2-7
cdr3_nt: TGTGCCAGCTCACCGGGCAGGGAATCTGGCTACACCTTC; cdr3_aa: CASSPGRESGYTF; v_call: TRBV18; d_call: NA; j_call: TRBJ1-2
cdr3_nt: TGTGCCAGCAGTCCCCTTCTCCAGGGTTCCTACGAGCAGTACTTC; cdr3_aa: CASSPLLQGSYEQYF; v_call: TRBV6-6; d_call: NA; j_call: TRBJ2-7
cdr3_nt: TGTGCCAGTACCTTTGCGGTGGGGGCCGGGGAGCTGTTTTTT; cdr3_aa: CASTFAVGAGELFF; v_call: TRBV12-3/TRBV12-4; d_call: NA; j_call: TRBJ2-2
cdr3_nt: TGTGCCAGCAGTTTCGCCAGGGAGAACTATGGCTACACCTTC; cdr3_aa: CASSFARENYGYTF; v_call: TRBV12-3/TRBV12-4; d_call: NA; j_call: TRBJ1-2
cdr3_nt: TGTGCCAGCAGTAGCAGCTATGGCTACACCTTC; cdr3_aa: CASSSSYGYTF; v_call: TRBV6-5; d_call: NA; j_call: TRBJ1-2
cdr3_nt: TGCGCCAGCAGCCAAGCACCGGGACCGGATGAAAAACTGTTTTTT; cdr3_aa: CASSQAPGPDEKLFF; v_call: TRBV4-1; d_call: NA; j_call: TRBJ1-4